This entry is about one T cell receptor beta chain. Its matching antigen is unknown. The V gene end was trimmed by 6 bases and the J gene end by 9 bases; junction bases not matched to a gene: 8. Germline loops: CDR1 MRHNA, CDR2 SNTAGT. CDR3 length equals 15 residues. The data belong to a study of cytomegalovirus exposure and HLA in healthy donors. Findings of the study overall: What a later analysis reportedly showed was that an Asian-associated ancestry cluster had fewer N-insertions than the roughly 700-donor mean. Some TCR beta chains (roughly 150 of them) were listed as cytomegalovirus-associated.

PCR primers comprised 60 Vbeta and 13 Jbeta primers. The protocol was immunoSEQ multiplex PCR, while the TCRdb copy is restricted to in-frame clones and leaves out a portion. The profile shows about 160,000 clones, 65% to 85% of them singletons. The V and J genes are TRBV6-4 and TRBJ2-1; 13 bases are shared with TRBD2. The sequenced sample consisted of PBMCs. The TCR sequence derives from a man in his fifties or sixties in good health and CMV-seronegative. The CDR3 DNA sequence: TGTGCCAGCAGCCCCGGGACTAGCGGGATGGGTGAGCAGTTCTTC. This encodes CASSPGTSGMGEQFF.